Listed below are T cell receptor beta chains from one sample, sequenced in a study of shared T cell receptors in the human thymus. Some clones are missing from TCRdb's copy, which holds only in-frame ones; the method was immunoSEQ multiplex PCR. The sample consists of under 850,000 clones, roughly 90% of them appearing once. The same specimen was also included in a second study, on human thymus T cells.

Material: thymocytes. Receptors were obtained from a boy under two years old with a congenital heart defect. Both conserved end residues are trimmed from each CDR3. Only some rows state a clone size, as once, few, many or a class for expanded clones.

ASSKGVPQRTDTQY	-	TRBV27	TRBJ2-3
ASRAGLDDEQY	-	TRBV5-1	TRBJ2-7
ASGTIFQRGKSTDTQY	-	TRBV25-1	TRBJ2-3
ASSRPRQGNTEAF	-	TRBV18	TRBJ1-1
ASSYVRGRGTDTQY	-	TRBV6-5	TRBJ2-3
ASSSSGSKYEQY	-	TRBV27	TRBJ2-7
ASSFGGTPPSYEQY	-	TRBV5-1	TRBJ2-7
ASGSDRVETQY	few	TRBV12-5	TRBJ2-5
ASISGLITEAF	-	TRBV2	TRBJ1-1
ASSLDRAGDGYT	-	TRBV7-8	TRBJ1-2